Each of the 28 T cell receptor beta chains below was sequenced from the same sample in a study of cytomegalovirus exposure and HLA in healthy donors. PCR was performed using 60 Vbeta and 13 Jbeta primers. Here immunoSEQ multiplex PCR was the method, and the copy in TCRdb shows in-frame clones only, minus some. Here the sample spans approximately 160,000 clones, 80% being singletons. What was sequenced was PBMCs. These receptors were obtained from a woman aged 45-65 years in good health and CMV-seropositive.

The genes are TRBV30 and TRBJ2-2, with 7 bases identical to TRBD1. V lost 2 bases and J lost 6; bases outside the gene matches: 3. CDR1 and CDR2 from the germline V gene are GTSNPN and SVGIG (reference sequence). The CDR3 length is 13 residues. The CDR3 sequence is CAWSSQGAGELFF. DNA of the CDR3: TGTGCCTGGAGTAGTCAGGGGGCCGGGGAGCTGTTTTTT.

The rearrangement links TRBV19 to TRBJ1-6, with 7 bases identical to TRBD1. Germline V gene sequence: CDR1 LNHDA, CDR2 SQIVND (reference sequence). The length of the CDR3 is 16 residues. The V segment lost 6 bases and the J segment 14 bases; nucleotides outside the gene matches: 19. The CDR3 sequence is CASSRLPRDRSITLHF. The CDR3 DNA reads TGTGCCAGTAGCCGTCTGCCCCGGGACAGATCCATCACCCTCCACTTT.

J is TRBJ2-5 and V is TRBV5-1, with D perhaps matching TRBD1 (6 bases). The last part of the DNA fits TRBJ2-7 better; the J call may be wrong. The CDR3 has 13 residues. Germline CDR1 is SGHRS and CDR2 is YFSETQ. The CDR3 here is CASSWGPVYEQYF. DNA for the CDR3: TGCGCCAGCAGCTGGGGGCCGGTCTACGAGCAGTACTTC.

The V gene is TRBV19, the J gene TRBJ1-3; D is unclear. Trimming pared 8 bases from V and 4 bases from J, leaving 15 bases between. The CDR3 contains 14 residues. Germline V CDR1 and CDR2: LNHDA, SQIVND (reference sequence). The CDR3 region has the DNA TGTGCCAGTGGCCTTTTGGCAGAAGGAAACACCATATATTTT. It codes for CASGLLAEGNTIYF.

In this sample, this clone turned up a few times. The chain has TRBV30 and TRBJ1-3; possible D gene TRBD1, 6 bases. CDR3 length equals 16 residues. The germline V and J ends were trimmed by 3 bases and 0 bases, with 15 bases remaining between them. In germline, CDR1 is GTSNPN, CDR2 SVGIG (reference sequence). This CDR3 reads CAWRGDIMFSGNTIYF. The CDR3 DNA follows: TGTGCCTGGAGGGGGGACATCATGTTCTCTGGAAACACCATATATTTT.

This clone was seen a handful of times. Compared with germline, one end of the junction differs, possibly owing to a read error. The CDR3 spells CASREGGANEKLFF. DNA of the CDR3: TGTGCCAGCAGGGAGGGTGGGGCTAACGAAAAACTGTTTTTT. The chain couples TRBV28 to TRBJ1-4, with a possible D match to TRBD1 (5 bases). The CDR3 sequence is 14 residues long. Germline V gene lookup returns CDR1 MDHEN and CDR2 SYDVKM.

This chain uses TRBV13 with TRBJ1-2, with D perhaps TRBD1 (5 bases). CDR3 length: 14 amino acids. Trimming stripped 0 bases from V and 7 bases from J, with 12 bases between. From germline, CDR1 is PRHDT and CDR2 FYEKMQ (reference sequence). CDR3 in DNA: TGTGCCAGCAGCTTAGGGCAGGGCCTAGGTGGCTACACCTTC. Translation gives CASSLGQGLGGYTF.

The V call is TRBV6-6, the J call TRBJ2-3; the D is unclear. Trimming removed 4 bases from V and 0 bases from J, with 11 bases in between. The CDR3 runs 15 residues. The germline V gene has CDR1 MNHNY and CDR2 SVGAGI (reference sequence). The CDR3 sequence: CASSSYRTSTDTQYF. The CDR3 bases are TGTGCCAGCAGTTCCTACAGAACTAGCACAGATACGCAGTATTTT.

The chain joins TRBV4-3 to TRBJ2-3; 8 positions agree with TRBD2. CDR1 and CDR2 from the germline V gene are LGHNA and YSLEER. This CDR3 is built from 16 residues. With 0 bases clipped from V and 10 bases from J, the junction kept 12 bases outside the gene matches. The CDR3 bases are TGCGCCAGCAGCCAAGATCGGGGGGGCAATGGAATGCCGCAGTATTTT. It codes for CASSQDRGGNGMPQYF.

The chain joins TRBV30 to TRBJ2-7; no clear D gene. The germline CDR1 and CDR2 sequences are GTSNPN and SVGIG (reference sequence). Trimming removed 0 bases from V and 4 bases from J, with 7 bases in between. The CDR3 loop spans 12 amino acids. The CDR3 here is CAWSVQSYEQYF. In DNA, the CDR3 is TGTGCCTGGAGTGTACAGAGTTACGAGCAGTACTTC. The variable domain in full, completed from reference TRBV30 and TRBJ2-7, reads SQTIHQWPATLVQPVGSPLSLECTVEGTSNPNLYWYRQAAGRGLQLLFYSVGIGQISSEVPQNLSASRPQDRQFILSSKKLLLSDSGFYLCAWSVQSYEQYFGPGTRLTVT.

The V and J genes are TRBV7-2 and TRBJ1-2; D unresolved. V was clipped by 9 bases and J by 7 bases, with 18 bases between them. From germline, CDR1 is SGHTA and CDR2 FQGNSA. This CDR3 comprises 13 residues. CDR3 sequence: CASGPFRGSGYTF. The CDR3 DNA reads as TGTGCCAGTGGACCCTTTCGAGGGTCTGGCTACACCTTC.

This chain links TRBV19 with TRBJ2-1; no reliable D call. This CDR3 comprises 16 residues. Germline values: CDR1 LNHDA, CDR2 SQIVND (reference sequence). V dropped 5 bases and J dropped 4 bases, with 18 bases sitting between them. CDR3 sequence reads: CASSEVLTPPYNEQFF. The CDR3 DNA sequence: TGTGCCAGTAGTGAAGTGCTGACACCACCGTACAATGAGCAGTTCTTC.

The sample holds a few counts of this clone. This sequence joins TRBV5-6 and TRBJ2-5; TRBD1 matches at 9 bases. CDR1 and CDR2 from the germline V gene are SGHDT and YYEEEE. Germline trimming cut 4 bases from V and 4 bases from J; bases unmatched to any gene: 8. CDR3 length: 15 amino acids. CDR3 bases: TGTGCCAGCAGCCCGGGACAGGGAGGGAGAGAGACCCAGTACTTC. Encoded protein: CASSPGQGGRETQYF.

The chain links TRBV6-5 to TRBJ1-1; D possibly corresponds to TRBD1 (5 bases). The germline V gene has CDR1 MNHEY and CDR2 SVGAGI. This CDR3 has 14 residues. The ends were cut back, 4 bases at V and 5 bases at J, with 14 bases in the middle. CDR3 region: CASSSTGVTTEAFF. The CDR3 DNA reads TGTGCCAGCAGTTCGACGGGGGTTACGACTGAAGCTTTCTTT.

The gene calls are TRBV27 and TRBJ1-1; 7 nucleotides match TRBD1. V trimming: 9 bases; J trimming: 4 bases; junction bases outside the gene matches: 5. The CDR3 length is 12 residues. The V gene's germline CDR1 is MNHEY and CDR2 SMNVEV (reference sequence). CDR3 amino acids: CASSTGSTEAFF. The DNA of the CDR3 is TGTGCCAGTTCGACAGGGAGCACTGAAGCTTTCTTT.

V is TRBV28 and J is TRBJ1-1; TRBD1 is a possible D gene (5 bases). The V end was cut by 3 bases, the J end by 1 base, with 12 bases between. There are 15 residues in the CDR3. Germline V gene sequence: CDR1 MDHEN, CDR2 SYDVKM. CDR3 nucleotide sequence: TGTGCCAGCAGTTTGGGGGGGGTAGGGAACACTGAAGCTTTCTTT. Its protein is CASSLGGVGNTEAFF.

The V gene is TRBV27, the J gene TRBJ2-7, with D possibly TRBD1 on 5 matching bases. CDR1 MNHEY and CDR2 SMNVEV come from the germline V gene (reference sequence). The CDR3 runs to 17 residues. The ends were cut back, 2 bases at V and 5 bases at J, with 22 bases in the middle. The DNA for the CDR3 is TGTGCCAGCAGTTTACCGGGTGAGGCCAACAGGTTCCACGAGCAGTACTTC. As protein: CASSLPGEANRFHEQYF.

The CDR3 DNA is TGTGCCAGCAGTTTCCCCGGGACAGTGGCCGGGGAGCTGTTTTTT. It is translated as CASSFPGTVAGELFF. The rearrangement uses TRBV6-6 and TRBJ2-2, with 7 nucleotides matching TRBD1. J lost 6 bases, V lost 4 bases, and 8 bases had no gene match. This CDR3 is 15 amino acids long. Germline values: CDR1 MNHNY, CDR2 SVGAGI (reference sequence).

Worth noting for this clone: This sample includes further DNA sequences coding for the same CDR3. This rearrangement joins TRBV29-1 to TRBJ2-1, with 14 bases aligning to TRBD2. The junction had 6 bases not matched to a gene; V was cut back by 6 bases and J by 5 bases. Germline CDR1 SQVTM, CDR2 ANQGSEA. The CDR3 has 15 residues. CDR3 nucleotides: TGCAGCGTGATGGGACTAGCGGGGGATAACAATGAGCAGTTCTTC. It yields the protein CSVMGLAGDNNEQFF.

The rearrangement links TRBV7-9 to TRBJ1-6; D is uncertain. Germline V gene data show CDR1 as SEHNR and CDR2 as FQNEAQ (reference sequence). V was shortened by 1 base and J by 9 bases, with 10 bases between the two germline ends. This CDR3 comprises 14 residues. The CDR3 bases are TGTGCCAGCAGCTTAGAGTCAGTGCTTTCACCCCTCCACTTT. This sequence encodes CASSLESVLSPLHF.

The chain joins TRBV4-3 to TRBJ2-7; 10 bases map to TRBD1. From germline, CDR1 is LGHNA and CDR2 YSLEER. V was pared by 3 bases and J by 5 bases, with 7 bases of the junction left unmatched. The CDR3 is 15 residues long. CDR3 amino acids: CASSHSGTGVHEQYF. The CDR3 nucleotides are TGCGCCAGCAGCCACTCCGGGACAGGGGTCCACGAGCAGTACTTC.

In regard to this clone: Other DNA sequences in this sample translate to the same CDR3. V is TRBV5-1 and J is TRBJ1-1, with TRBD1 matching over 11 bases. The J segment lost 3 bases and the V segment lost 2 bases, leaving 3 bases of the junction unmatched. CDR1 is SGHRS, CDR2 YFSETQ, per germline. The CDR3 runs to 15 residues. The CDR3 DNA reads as TGCGCCAGCAGCTTCCGGGGACAGGGGGACACTGAAGCTTTCTTT. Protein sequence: CASSFRGQGDTEAFF.

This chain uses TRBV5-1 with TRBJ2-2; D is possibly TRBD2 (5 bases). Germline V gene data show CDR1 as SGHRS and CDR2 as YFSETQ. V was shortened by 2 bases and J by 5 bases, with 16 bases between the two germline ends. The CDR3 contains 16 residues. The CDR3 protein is CASSLVGTSGTGELFF. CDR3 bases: TGCGCCAGCAGCTTAGTTGGTACCTCGGGGACCGGGGAGCTGTTTTTT.

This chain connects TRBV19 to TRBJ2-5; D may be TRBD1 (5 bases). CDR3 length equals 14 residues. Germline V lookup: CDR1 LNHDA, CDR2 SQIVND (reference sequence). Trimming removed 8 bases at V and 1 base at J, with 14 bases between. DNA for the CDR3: TGTGCCAGTTCAAAACAGGTCCCCCAAGAGACCCAGTACTTC. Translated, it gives CASSKQVPQETQYF.

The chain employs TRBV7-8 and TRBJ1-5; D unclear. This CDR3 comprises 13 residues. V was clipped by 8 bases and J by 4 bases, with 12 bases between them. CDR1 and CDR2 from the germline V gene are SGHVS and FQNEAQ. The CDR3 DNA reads TGTGCCAGCTCTTATAGCGAGAATCAGCCCCAGCATTTT. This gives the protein CASSYSENQPQHF.

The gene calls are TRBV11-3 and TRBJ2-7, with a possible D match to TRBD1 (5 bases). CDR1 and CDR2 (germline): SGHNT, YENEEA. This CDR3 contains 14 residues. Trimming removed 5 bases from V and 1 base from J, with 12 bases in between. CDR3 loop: CASSIGHGSYEQYF. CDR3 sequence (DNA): TGTGCCAGCAGCATAGGACACGGTTCCTACGAGCAGTACTTC.

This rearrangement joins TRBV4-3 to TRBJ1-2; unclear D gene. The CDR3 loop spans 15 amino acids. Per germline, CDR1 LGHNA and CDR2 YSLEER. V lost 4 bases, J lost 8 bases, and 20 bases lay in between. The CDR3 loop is CASSRAGQTLYGYTF. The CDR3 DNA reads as TGCGCCAGCAGCCGAGCGGGTCAGACGCTATACGGCTACACCTTC.

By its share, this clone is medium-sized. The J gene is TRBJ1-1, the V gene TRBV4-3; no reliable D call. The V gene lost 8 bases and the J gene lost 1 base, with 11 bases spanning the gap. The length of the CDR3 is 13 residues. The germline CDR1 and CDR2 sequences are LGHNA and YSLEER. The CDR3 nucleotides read TGCGCCAGCGCCCCCTCCAGGAACACTGAAGCTTTCTTT. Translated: CASAPSRNTEAFF.